The rows below give T cell receptor beta chains drawn from one sample of a study of T cells after yellow fever vaccination. Using its own MiXCR run on the 5' RACE reads, TCRdb lists one record per CDR3 protein. Of approximately 85,000 distinct CDR3 sequences in the sample, roughly 13% were seen once. This specimen consisted of CD8+ T cells not binding an NS4B(214-222) dextramer, sorted from PBMCs, obtained 21 days after the first yellow fever vaccination. Every receptor here comes from a man younger than 35 who received the YFV17D yellow fever vaccine. Both conserved end residues are part of each CDR3. The D gene is left open where the match is weak. Only part of the rows carry a size: once, few, many, or a class if the clone is expanded.

v_gene: TRBV24-1
j_gene: TRBJ2-3
d_gene: TRBD1
abundance: few
CDR3nt: TGTGCCACCAGTGATTTGAGGGACAGTCAAGATACGCAGTATTTT
CDR3aa: CATSDLRDSQDTQYF

v_gene: TRBV7-2
j_gene: TRBJ1-2
d_gene: .
abundance: .
CDR3nt: TGTGCCAGCAGCTTGGCACACCTCTATGGCTACACCTTC
CDR3aa: CASSLAHLYGYTF

v_gene: TRBV29-1
j_gene: TRBJ2-1
d_gene: .
abundance: many
CDR3nt: TGCAGCGTTGAGCACCTTTCGAATGAGCAGTTCTTC
CDR3aa: CSVEHLSNEQFF

v_gene: TRBV9
j_gene: TRBJ2-1
d_gene: TRBD1
abundance: .
CDR3nt: TGTGCCAGCAGCCAGGGACAGGGGGCTGGGAATGAGCAGTTCTTC
CDR3aa: CASSQGQGAGNEQFF

v_gene: TRBV7-8
j_gene: TRBJ1-1
d_gene: .
abundance: .
CDR3nt: TGTGCCAGCAGCTTTCCGGGACAATCAATAGGCACTGAAGCTTTCTTT
CDR3aa: CASSFPGQSIGTEAFF

v_gene: TRBV6-5
j_gene: TRBJ1-1
d_gene: TRBD1
abundance: .
CDR3nt: TGTGCCAGCAGTTACTCTGCCCAGGGGGACACTGAAGCTTTCTTT
CDR3aa: CASSYSAQGDTEAFF

v_gene: TRBV4-1
j_gene: TRBJ1-2
d_gene: .
abundance: few
CDR3nt: TGCGCCAGCAGCCAAGAGTGGGGGGCCTCTTATGGCTACACCTTC
CDR3aa: CASSQEWGASYGYTF

v_gene: TRBV27
j_gene: TRBJ2-3
d_gene: TRBD2
abundance: few
CDR3nt: TGTGCCAGCAGTTTTGCGGGGGGGGCCACAGATACGCAGTATTTT
CDR3aa: CASSFAGGATDTQYF

v_gene: TRBV24-1
j_gene: TRBJ2-1
d_gene: .
abundance: few
CDR3nt: TGTGCCACCCGCAGGGGGGAGGGTAGCGCCTACAATGAGCAGTTCTTC
CDR3aa: CATRRGEGSAYNEQFF

v_gene: TRBV6-5
j_gene: TRBJ2-1
d_gene: TRBD2
abundance: few
CDR3nt: TGTGCCAGCAGGATTAGCGGGGGGAATGAGCAGTTCTTC
CDR3aa: CASRISGGNEQFF

v_gene: TRBV30
j_gene: TRBJ2-1
d_gene: TRBD2
abundance: few
CDR3nt: TGTGCCTTTACTAGCGGGGGGGCCAATGAGCAGTTCTTC
CDR3aa: CAFTSGGANEQFF

v_gene: TRBV20-1
j_gene: TRBJ1-4
d_gene: .
abundance: few
CDR3nt: TGCAGTGCTAGAGATGGACTGGGGGAAAAACTGTTTTTT
CDR3aa: CSARDGLGEKLFF

v_gene: TRBV20-1
j_gene: TRBJ2-1
d_gene: .
abundance: .
CDR3nt: TGCAGTGCTGACAGTTACGGCAACTACAATGAGCAGTTCTTC
CDR3aa: CSADSYGNYNEQFF

v_gene: TRBV6-5
j_gene: TRBJ2-1
d_gene: .
abundance: few
CDR3nt: TGTGCCAGCAGCCCAGGGACGGGCAATGAGCAGTTCTTC
CDR3aa: CASSPGTGNEQFF

v_gene: TRBV15
j_gene: TRBJ2-3
d_gene: TRBD2
abundance: .
CDR3nt: TGTGCCACCAGCAGAGGGACGGGGGGAGGCACAGATACGCAGTATTTT
CDR3aa: CATSRGTGGGTDTQYF

v_gene: TRBV12-3/TRBV12-4
j_gene: TRBJ1-1
d_gene: .
abundance: .
CDR3nt: TGTGCCAGCAGTGGTACCGGGACACTAAACACTGAAGCTTTCTTT
CDR3aa: CASSGTGTLNTEAFF

v_gene: TRBV6-5
j_gene: TRBJ2-5
d_gene: TRBD2
abundance: few
CDR3nt: TGTGCCAGCAGTTACTCGGCCGGGAGGCAAGAGACCCAGTACTTC
CDR3aa: CASSYSAGRQETQYF

v_gene: TRBV6-5
j_gene: TRBJ1-1
d_gene: .
abundance: few
CDR3nt: TGTGCCAGCAGTTACTCGGGCGGGAGGGACACTGAAGCTTTCTTT
CDR3aa: CASSYSGGRDTEAFF

v_gene: TRBV5-1
j_gene: TRBJ2-2
d_gene: TRBD1
abundance: .
CDR3nt: TGCGCCAGCAGCTTGGTTGGGACAGGAGTGGGGGAGCTGTTTTTT
CDR3aa: CASSLVGTGVGELFF

v_gene: TRBV28
j_gene: TRBJ2-3
d_gene: TRBD1
abundance: many
CDR3nt: TGTGCCAGCAGCGGACAGGGTTACTCAAATACGCAGTATTTT
CDR3aa: CASSGQGYSNTQYF

v_gene: TRBV4-1
j_gene: TRBJ2-7
d_gene: .
abundance: few
CDR3nt: TGCGCCAGCAGTGGGCCCGGTGGCGAGCAGTACTTC
CDR3aa: CASSGPGGEQYF

v_gene: TRBV6-5
j_gene: TRBJ2-1
d_gene: TRBD1
abundance: few
CDR3nt: TGTGCCAGCAGTTACTCCCCGGGACAGTACAATGAGCAGTTCTTC
CDR3aa: CASSYSPGQYNEQFF